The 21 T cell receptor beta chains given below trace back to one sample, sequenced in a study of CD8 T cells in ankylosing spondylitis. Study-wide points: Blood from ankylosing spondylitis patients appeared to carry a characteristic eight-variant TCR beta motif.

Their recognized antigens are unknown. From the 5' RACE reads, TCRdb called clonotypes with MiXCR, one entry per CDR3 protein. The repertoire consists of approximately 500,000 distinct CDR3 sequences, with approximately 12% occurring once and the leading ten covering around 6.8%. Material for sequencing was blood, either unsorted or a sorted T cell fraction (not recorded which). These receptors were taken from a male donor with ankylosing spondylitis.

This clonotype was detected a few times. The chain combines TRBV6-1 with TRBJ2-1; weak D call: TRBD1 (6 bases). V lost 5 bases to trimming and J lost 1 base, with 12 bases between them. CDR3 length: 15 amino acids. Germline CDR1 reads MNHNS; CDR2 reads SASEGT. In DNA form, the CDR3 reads TGTGCCAGCAGTCTATTGGGGGCATCCTACAATGAGCAGTTCTTC. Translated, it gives CASSLLGASYNEQFF.

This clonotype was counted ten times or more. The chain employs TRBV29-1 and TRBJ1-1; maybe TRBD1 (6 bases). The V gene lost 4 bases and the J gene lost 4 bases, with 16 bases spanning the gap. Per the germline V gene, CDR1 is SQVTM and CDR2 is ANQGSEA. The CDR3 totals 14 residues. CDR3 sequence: CSVVTPGVTTEAFF. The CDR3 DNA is TGCAGCGTTGTTACGCCAGGGGTTACCACTGAAGCTTTCTTT.

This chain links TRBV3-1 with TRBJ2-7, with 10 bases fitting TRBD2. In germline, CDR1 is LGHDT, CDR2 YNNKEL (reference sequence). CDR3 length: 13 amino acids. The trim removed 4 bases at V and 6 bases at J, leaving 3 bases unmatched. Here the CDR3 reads CASSLLAGGEQYF. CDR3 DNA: TGTGCCAGCAGCCTCTTAGCGGGAGGCGAGCAGTACTTC.

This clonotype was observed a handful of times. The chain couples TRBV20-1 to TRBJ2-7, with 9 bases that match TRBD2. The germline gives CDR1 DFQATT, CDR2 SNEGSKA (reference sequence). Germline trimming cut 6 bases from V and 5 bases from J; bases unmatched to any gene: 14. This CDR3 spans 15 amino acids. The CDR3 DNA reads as TGCAGTGCACCATCCCCCCTAGCGGGGCGTGACGAGCAGTACTTC. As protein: CSAPSPLAGRDEQYF.

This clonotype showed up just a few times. The chain's CDR3 is CASSDPRQGDQPQHF. Here the CDR3 DNA reads TGTGCCAGCAGTGACCCCCGGCAGGGAGACCAGCCCCAGCATTTT. V is TRBV25-1 and J is TRBJ1-5, with D possibly being TRBD1 (5 bases). The CDR3 spans 15 residues. Germline V gene lookup returns CDR1 MGHDK and CDR2 SYGVNS. V was clipped by 3 bases and J by 7 bases, with 16 bases between them.

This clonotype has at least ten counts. CDR3 nucleotide sequence: TGTGCCAGCAGCCAAGATGGAGGGTCTGGCTACACCTTC. It codes for CASSQDGGSGYTF. The V and J genes are TRBV4-2 and TRBJ1-2; D is unresolved. V was pared by 0 bases and J by 7 bases, with 9 bases between. This CDR3 spans 13 amino acids. Germline CDR1 reads LGHNA; CDR2 reads YNFKEQ.

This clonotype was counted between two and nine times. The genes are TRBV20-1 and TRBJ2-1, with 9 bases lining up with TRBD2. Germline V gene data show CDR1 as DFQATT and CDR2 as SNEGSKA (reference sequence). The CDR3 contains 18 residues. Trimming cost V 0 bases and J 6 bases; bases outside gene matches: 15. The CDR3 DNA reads TGCAGTGCTAGAGATCTGTCCCTTAGCGGGAGAATGACCAATGAGCAGTTCTTC. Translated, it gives CSARDLSLSGRMTNEQFF.

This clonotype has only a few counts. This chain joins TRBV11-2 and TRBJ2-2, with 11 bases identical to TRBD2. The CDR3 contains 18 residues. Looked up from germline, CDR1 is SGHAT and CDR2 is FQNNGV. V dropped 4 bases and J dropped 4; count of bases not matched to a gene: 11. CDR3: CASSSPGSGRASTGELFF. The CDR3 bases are TGTGCCAGCAGCTCCCCCGGTAGCGGGAGGGCCAGCACCGGGGAGCTGTTTTTT.

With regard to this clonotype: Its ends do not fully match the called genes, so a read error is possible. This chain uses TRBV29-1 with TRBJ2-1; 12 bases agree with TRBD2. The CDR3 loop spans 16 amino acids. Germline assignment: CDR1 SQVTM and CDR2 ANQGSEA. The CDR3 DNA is TGCAGCGTTGACTCGTTCGCGCTAGCGGGGGGGAATGGGCAGTTCTTC. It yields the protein CSVDSFALAGGNGQFF.

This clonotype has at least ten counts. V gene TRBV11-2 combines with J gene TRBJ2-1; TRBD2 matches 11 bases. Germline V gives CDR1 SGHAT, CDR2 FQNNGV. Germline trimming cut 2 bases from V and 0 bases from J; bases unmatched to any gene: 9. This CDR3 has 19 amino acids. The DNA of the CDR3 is TGTGCCAGCAGCTTAACCGGGACTAGCGGCTCTAGCTCCTACAATGAGCAGTTCTTC. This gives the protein CASSLTGTSGSSSYNEQFF. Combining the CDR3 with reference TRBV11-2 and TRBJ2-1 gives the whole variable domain EAGVAQSPRYKIIEKRQSVAFWCNPISGHATLYWYQQILGQGPKLLIQFQNNGVVDDSQLPKDRFSAERLKGVDSTLKIQPAKLEDSAVYLCASSLTGTSGSSSYNEQFFGPGTRLTVL.

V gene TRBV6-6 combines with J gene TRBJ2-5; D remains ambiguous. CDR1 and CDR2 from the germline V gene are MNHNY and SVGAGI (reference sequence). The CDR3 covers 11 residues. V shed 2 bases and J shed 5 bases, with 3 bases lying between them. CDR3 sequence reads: CASSYVETQYF. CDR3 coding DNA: TGTGCCAGCAGTTACGTGGAGACCCAGTACTTC.

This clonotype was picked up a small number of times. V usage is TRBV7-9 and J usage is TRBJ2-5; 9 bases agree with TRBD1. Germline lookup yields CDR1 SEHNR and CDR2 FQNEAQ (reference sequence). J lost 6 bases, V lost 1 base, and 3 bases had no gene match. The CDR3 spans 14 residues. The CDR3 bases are TGTGCCAGCAGCTTAGTGGACAGGGGAAAGACCCAGTACTTC. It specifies CASSLVDRGKTQYF.

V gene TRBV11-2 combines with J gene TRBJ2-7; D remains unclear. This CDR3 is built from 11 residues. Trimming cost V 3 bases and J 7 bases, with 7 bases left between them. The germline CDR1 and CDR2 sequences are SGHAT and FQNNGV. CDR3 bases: TGTGCCAGCAGCTTCTCTGCGGAGCAGTACGTC. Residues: CASSFSAEQYV.

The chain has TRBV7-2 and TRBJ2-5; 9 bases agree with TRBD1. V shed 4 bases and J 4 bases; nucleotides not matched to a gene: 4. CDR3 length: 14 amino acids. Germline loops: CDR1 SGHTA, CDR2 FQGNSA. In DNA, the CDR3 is TGTGCCAGCAGCTCACGGACAGGGGCAGAGACCCAGTACTTC. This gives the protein CASSSRTGAETQYF.

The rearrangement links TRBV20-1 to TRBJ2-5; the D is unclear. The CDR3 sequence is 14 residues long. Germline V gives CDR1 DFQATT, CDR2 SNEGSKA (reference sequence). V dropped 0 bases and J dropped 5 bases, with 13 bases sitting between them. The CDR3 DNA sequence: TGCAGTGCTAGAGATCGGAGTCCTTCGGAGACCCAGTACTTC. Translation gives CSARDRSPSETQYF.

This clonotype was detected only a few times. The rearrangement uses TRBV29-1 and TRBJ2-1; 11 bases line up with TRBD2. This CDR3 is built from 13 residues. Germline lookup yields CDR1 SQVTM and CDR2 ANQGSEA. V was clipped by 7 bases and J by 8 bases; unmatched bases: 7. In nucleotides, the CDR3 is TGCAGCGCGGGGACTAGCGGACCCCATGAGCAGTTCTTC. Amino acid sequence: CSAGTSGPHEQFF.

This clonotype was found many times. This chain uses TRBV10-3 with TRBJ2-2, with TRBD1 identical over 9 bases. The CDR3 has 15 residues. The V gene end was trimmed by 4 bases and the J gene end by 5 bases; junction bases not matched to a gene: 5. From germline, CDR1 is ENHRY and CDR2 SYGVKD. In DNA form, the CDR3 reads TGTGCCATCAGTGTTGGACAGGGGACGACCGGGGAGCTGTTTTTT. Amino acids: CAISVGQGTTGELFF.

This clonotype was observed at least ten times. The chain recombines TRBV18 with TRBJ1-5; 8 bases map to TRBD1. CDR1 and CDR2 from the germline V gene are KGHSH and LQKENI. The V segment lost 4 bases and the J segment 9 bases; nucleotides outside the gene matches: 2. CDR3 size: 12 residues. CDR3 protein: CASSHGQGPQHF. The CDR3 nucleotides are TGTGCCAGCTCACACGGACAGGGGCCCCAGCATTTT.

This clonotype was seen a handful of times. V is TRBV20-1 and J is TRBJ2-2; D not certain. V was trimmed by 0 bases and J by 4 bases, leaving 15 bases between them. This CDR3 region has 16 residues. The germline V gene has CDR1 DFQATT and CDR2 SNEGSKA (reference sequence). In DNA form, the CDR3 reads TGCAGTGCTAGAGATAAGGCAGTCTGGGGCACCGGGGAGCTGTTTTTT. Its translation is CSARDKAVWGTGELFF.

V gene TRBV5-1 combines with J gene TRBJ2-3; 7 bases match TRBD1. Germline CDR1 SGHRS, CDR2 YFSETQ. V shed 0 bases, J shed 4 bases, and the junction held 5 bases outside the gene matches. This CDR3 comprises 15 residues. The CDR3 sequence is CASSLEDRRADTQYF. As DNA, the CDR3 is TGCGCCAGCAGCTTGGAGGACAGGCGGGCAGATACGCAGTATTTT. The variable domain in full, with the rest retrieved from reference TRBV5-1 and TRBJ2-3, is KAGVTQTPRYLIKTRGQQVTLSCSPISGHRSVSWYQQTPGQGLQFLFEYFSETQRNKGNFPGRFSGRQFSNSRSEMNVSTLELGDSALYLCASSLEDRRADTQYFGPGTRLTVL.

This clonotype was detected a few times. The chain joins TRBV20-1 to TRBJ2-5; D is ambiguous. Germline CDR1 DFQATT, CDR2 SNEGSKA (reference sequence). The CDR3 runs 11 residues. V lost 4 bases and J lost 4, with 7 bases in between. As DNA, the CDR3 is TGCAGTGCTAAACCCCTAGAGACCCAGTACTTC. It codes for CSAKPLETQYF.